These 2 T cell receptor beta chains originate from one sample sequenced in a study of T cells after yellow fever vaccination. Using its own MiXCR run on the 5' RACE reads, TCRdb lists one record per CDR3 protein. Here the sample spans under 600,000 distinct CDR3 sequences, roughly 22% being singletons. The sample was PBMCs, taken approximately 22 days after the first yellow fever vaccination. The receptors stem from a young man who received the YFV17D yellow fever vaccine.

This clonotype was detected only a few times. The V gene is TRBV10-3, the J gene TRBJ2-2; D possibly corresponds to TRBD1 (6 bases). Trimming stripped 6 bases from V and 5 bases from J, with 10 bases between. Germline CDR1 and CDR2: ENHRY and SYGVKD. The CDR3 has 13 residues. In DNA, the CDR3 is TGTGCCATCAGAGTAACAGGGACCGGGGAGCTGTTTTTT. Amino acid sequence: CAIRVTGTGELFF.

This clonotype showed up just a few times. The chain links TRBV5-6 to TRBJ2-2; possible D gene TRBD2, 5 bases. CDR1 and CDR2 (germline): SGHDT, YYEEEE. Trimming removed 2 bases from V and 6 bases from J, with 14 bases in between. CDR3 length: 15 residues. CDR3 in amino acids: CASSFVEVSAGELFF. DNA for the CDR3: TGTGCCAGCAGCTTCGTGGAGGTTTCTGCCGGGGAGCTGTTTTTT.